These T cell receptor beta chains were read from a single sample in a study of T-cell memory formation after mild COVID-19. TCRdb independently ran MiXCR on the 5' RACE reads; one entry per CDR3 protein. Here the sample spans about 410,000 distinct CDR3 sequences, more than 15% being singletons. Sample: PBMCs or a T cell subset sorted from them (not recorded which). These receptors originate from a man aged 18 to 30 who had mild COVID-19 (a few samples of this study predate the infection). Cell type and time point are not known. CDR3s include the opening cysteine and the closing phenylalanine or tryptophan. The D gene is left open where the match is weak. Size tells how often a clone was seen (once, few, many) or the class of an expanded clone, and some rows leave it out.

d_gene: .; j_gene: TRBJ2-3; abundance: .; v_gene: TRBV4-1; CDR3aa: CASSQDWMTGTDTQYF; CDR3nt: TGCGCCAGCAGCCAAGATTGGATGACTGGCACAGATACGCAGTATTTT
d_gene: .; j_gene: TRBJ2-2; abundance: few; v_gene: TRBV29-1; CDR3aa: CSVPRDGRGTGELFF; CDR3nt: TGCAGCGTTCCTAGGGACGGTCGAGGCACCGGGGAGCTGTTTTTT
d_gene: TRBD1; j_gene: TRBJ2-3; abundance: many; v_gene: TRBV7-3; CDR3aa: CASSAGQASDTQYF; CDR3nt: TGTGCCAGCAGCGCCGGACAGGCCTCAGATACGCAGTATTTT
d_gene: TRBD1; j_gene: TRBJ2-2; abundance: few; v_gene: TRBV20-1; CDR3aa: CSAPGQGLGELFF; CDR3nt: TGCAGTGCACCGGGACAGGGACTCGGGGAGCTGTTTTTT
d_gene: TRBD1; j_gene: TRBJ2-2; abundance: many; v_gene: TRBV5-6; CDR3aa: CASSLGQGDGTGELFF; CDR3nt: TGTGCCAGCAGCTTGGGACAGGGGGATGGGACCGGGGAGCTGTTTTTT
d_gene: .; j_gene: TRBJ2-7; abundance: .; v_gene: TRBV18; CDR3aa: CASSPQGAREQYF; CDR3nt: TGTGCCAGCTCGCCACAGGGCGCCCGCGAGCAGTACTTC
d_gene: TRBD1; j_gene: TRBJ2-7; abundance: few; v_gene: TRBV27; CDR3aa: CASSLGTGRYEQYF; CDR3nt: TGTGCCAGTAGTCTCGGGACAGGGCGGTACGAGCAGTACTTC
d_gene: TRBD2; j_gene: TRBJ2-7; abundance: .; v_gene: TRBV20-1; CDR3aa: CSARPGLAFYEQYF; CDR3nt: TGCAGTGCTAGACCAGGACTAGCGTTCTACGAGCAGTACTTC
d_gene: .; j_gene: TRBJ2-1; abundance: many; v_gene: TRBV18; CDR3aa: CASSSSRSYNEQFF; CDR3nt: TGTGCCAGCTCATCTTCGAGGTCCTACAATGAGCAGTTCTTC
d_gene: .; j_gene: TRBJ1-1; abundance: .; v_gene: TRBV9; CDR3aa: CASSVRPELNTEAFF; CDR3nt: TGTGCCAGCAGCGTACGCCCGGAATTGAACACTGAAGCTTTCTTT
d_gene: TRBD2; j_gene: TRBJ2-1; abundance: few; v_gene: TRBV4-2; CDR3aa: CASSYSAPTRGELYNEQFF; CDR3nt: TGTGCCAGCAGCTACAGCGCCCCCACACGGGGGGAACTTTACAATGAGCAGTTCTTC
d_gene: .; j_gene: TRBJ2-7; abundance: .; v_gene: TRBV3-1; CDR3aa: CASSQDPSFPSYEQYF; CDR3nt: TGTGCCAGCAGCCAAGATCCCAGTTTCCCCTCCTACGAGCAGTACTTC
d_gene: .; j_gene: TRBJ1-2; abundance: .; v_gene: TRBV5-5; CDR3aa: CASSLDTNSFYGYTF; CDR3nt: TGTGCCAGCAGCTTGGACACCAACAGCTTCTATGGCTACACCTTC
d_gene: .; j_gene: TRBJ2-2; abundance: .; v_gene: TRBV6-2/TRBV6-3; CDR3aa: CASEFPGELFF; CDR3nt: TGTGCCAGCGAGTTTCCCGGGGAGCTGTTTTTT
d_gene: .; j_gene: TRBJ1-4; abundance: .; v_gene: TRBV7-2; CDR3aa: CASRSSVRLFF; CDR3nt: TGTGCCAGCAGGTCATCGGTGAGACTGTTTTTT
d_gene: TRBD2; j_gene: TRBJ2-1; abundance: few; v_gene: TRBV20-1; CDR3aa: CSARDSGKHNEQFF; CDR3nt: TGCAGTGCTAGGGATAGCGGGAAACACAATGAGCAGTTCTTC
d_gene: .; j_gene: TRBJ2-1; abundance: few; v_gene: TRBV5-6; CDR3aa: CASSLEGRPYNEQFF; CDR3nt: TGTGCCAGCAGCTTGGAGGGACGGCCCTACAATGAGCAGTTCTTC
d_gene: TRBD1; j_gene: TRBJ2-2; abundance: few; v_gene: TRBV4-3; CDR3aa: CASSQPGQGAPGELFF; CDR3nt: TGCGCCAGCAGCCAACCGGGACAGGGGGCTCCCGGGGAGCTGTTTTTT
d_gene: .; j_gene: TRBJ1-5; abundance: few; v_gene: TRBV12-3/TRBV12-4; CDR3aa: CASSGSSRGRGNQPQHF; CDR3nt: TGTGCCAGCAGTGGATCTTCGAGGGGTCGGGGCAATCAGCCCCAGCATTTT
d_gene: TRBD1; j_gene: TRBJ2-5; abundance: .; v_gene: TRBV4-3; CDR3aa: CASSQVTGVETQYF; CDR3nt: TGCGCCAGCAGCCAAGTCACAGGGGTAGAGACCCAGTACTTC
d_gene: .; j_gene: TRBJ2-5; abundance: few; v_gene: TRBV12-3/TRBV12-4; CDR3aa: CASSSQRETQYF; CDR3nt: TGTGCCAGCAGTTCTCAGAGGGAGACCCAGTACTTC
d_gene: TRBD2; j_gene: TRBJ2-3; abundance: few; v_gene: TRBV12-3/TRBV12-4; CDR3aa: CASRASGGATDTQYF; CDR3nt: TGTGCCAGCAGGGCTAGCGGGGGAGCCACAGATACGCAGTATTTT
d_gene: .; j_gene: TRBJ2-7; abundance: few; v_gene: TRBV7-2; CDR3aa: CASSLGGSPSSYEQYF; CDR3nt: TGTGCCAGCAGCTTAGGGGGAAGTCCTTCCTCCTACGAGCAGTACTTC
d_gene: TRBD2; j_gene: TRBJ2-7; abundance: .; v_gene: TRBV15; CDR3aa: CATSTGTSATYEQYF; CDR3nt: TGTGCCACCAGTACCGGGACTAGCGCCACCTACGAGCAGTACTTC
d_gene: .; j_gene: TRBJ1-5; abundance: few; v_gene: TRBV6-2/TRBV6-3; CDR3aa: CASSFPDQPQHF; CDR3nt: TGTGCCAGCAGTTTCCCCGATCAGCCCCAGCATTTT
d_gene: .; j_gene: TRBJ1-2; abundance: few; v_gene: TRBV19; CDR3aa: CASSIRSYGYTF; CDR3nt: TGTGCCAGTAGTATCCGCTCCTATGGCTACACCTTC
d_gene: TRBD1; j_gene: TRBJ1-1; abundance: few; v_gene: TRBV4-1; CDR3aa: CASSQWGRGNGGTEAFF; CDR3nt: TGCGCCAGCAGCCAATGGGGCAGGGGGAATGGTGGCACTGAAGCTTTCTTT
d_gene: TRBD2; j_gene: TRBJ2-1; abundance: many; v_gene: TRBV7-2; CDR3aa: CASSPGGGTPRNEQFF; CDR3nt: TGTGCCAGCAGCCCCGGCGGGGGGACCCCTCGAAATGAGCAGTTCTTC
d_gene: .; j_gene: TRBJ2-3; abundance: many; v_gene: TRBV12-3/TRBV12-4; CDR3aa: CASERGRAALEDTQYF; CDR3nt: TGTGCCAGCGAAAGAGGCAGGGCTGCGTTGGAAGATACGCAGTATTTT
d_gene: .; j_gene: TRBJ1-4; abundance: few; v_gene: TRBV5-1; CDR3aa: CASSLAGPGGINEKLFF; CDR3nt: TGCGCCAGCAGCTTGGCCGGGCCGGGGGGGATTAATGAAAAACTGTTTTTT
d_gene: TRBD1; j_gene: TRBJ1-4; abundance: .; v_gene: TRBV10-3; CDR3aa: CAIRPTGSNEKLFF; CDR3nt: TGTGCCATCAGACCGACAGGGAGTAATGAAAAACTGTTTTTT
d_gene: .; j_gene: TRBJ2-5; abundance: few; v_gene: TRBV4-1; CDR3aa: CASSQSQTGETQYF; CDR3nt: TGCGCCAGCAGCCAATCACAGACCGGGGAGACCCAGTACTTC
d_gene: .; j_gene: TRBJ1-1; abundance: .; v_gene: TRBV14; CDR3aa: CASSPFDRGTEAFF; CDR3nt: TGTGCCAGCAGCCCTTTTGACCGGGGCACTGAAGCTTTCTTT
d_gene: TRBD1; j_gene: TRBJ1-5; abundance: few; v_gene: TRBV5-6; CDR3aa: CASSSTGGLLPQHF; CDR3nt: TGTGCCAGCAGCTCGACAGGGGGCTTACTGCCCCAGCATTTT
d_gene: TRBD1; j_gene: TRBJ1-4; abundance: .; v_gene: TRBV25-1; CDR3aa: CASSRGQGNPSTNEKLFF; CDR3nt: TGTGCCAGCAGTAGAGGACAGGGGAATCCCTCAACTAATGAAAAACTGTTTTTT
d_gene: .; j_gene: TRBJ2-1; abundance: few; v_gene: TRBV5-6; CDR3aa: CASVRDGLHNEQFF; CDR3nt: TGTGCCAGCGTACGGGACGGATTACACAATGAGCAGTTCTTC
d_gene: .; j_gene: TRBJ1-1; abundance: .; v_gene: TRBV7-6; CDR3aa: CASSTLSPSGTEAFF; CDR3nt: TGTGCCAGCAGCACCCTGTCCCCTTCGGGCACTGAAGCTTTCTTT
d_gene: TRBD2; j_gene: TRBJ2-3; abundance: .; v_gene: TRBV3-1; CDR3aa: CASSQGRTSGSTQYF; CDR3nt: TGTGCCAGCAGCCAAGGCCGGACTAGCGGGAGTACGCAGTATTTT
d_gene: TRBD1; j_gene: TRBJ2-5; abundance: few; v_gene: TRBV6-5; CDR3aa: CASSTAEDRVPWTQYF; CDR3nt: TGTGCCAGCAGCACGGCCGAGGACAGGGTACCATGGACCCAGTACTTC
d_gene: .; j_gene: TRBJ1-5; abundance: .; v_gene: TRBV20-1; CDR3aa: CSAQWPPGALNQPQHF; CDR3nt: TGCAGTGCCCAGTGGCCCCCAGGGGCCCTAAATCAGCCCCAGCATTTT
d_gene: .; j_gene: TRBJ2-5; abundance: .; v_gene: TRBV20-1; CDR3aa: CSARDRDGQETQYF; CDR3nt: TGCAGTGCTAGAGATAGGGACGGTCAAGAGACCCAGTACTTC
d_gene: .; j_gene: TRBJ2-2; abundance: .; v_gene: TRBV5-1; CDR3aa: CASSPLDRNTGELFF; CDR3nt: TGCGCCAGCAGCCCCCTGGACAGGAACACCGGGGAGCTGTTTTTT
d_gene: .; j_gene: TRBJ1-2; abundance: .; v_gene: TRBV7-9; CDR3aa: CASSFPQSQGLYGYTF; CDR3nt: TGTGCCAGCAGCTTCCCTCAATCACAGGGACTTTATGGCTACACCTTC
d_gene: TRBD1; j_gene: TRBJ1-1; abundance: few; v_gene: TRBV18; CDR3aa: CASSLQGSGDTEAFF; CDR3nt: TGTGCCAGCTCACTACAGGGGAGCGGCGACACTGAAGCTTTCTTT
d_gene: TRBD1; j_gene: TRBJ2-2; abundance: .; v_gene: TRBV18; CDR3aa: CASSPIRGSTGELFF; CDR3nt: TGTGCCAGCTCACCAATCAGGGGGAGCACCGGGGAGCTGTTTTTT
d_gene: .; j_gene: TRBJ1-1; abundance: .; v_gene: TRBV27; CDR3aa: CASARSTNTEAFF; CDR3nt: TGTGCCAGCGCTCGAAGTACGAACACTGAAGCTTTCTTT
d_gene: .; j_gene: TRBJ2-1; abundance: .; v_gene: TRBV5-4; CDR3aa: CASSPPDIGNEQFF; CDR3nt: TGTGCCAGCAGCCCGCCGGACATCGGCAATGAGCAGTTCTTC
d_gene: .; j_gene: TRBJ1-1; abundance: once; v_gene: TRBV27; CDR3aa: CASSAEGGVWVPEAFF; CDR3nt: TGTGCCAGCAGTGCCGAGGGCGGGGTTTGGGTCCCGGAAGCTTTCTTT
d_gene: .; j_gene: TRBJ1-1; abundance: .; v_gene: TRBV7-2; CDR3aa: CASSGHGGATEAFF; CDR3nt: TGTGCCAGCAGCGGACACGGTGGGGCGACTGAAGCTTTCTTT